The 12 T cell receptor beta chains given below trace back to one sample, sequenced in a study of a mutant IDH1 vaccine in newly diagnosed glioma (dated by TCRdb to the early 2020s). Sample time point, as interpreted from the label and publication: week 11, during vaccination. Each vaccine dose, consisting of 300 ug of a 20-mer mutant IDH1 peptide in Montanide, was administered subcutaneously with topical imiquimod. No antigen is known for these receptors. Library creation used the immunoSEQ multiplex PCR assay. In its TCRdb copy, this immuneACCESS table keeps in-frame sequences only and misses some clones. Where compared with another copy, unresolved V genes explain less than half of these, and the others have no known cause. The sample table holds roughly 120,000 clones, of which 85% to 90% were seen once. In total, the top ten clones hold roughly 0.61% of the sample. This sample comprised PBMCs, obtained from a glioma patient whose treatment included an IDH1 peptide vaccine. All receptors derive from a woman in her fifties or sixties with glioma.

This clone was picked up one time. This sequence joins TRBV10-1 and TRBJ1-1; D unclear. Trimming stripped 0 bases from V and 4 bases from J, with 12 bases between. The germline V gene encodes CDR1 WNHNN and CDR2 SYGVQD (reference sequence). The CDR3 runs 15 residues. CDR3 sequence: CASSESEGKGTEAFF. The CDR3 DNA follows: TGCGCCAGCAGTGAGTCTGAGGGAAAGGGCACTGAAGCTTTCTTT.

The chain joins TRBV6-1 to TRBJ2-7; 9 bases are a match to TRBD1. This CDR3 has 15 residues. Per the germline V gene, CDR1 is MNHNS and CDR2 is SASEGT. Trimming took 5 bases from V and 0 from J; bases not matched to a gene: 5. The DNA for the CDR3 is TGTGCCAGCAGTCAACCGGGACAGGGCTCCTACGAGCAGTACTTC. Translating gives CASSQPGQGSYEQYF.

The J gene is TRBJ2-3, the V gene TRBV5-1, with 16 positions matching TRBD2. Looked up from germline, CDR1 is SGHRS and CDR2 is YFSETQ. Germline trimming cut 0 bases from V and 5 bases from J; bases unmatched to any gene: 3. The CDR3 contains 17 residues. CDR3 amino acids: CASSLGGLAGGEDTQYF. CDR3 sequence (DNA): TGCGCCAGCAGCTTGGGGGGACTAGCGGGAGGGGAAGATACGCAGTATTTT.

This rearrangement joins TRBV5-1 to TRBJ2-7, with 7 bases fitting TRBD2. The CDR3 totals 13 residues. Germline V gives CDR1 SGHRS, CDR2 YFSETQ. Trimming removed 6 bases from V and 1 base from J; junction bases left unmatched: 4. The CDR3 spells CASNPGGSYEQYF. The CDR3 DNA follows: TGCGCCAGCAATCCGGGGGGTTCCTACGAGCAGTACTTC.

This clone was observed once. The rearrangement uses TRBV28 and TRBJ1-2; 9 bases match TRBD1. The CDR3 extends over 17 amino acids. Germline trimming cut 5 bases from V and 3 bases from J; bases unmatched to any gene: 13. The germline gives CDR1 MDHEN, CDR2 SYDVKM. CDR3 bases: TGTGCCAGCAGTCTCTCCGGGACAGGGACCCGGGACTATGGCTACACCTTC. Protein: CASSLSGTGTRDYGYTF.

The V call is TRBV20-1, the J call TRBJ1-2; D not certain. V shed 5 bases and J shed 2 bases, with 6 bases lying between them. Germline CDR1 is DFQATT and CDR2 is SNEGSKA (reference sequence). CDR3 length equals 11 residues. The CDR3 DNA reads TGCAGTGCTTTTGTAAACTATGGCTACACCTTC. Protein product: CSAFVNYGYTF.

The chain joins TRBV7-2 to TRBJ2-1; D unresolved. CDR3 size: 13 residues. Germline CDR1 reads SGHTA; CDR2 reads FQGNSA. Trimming cost V 4 bases and J 8 bases, with 12 bases left between them. In DNA form, the CDR3 reads TGTGCCAGCAGCTCATACCCCGACGATGAGCAGTTCTTC. Residues: CASSSYPDDEQFF.

The chain has TRBV12-5 and TRBJ1-2, with 10 positions matching TRBD1. V was pared by 7 bases and J by 6 bases, with 11 bases of the junction left unmatched. Germline lookup yields CDR1 LGHNT and CDR2 FRNRAP. The CDR3 has 15 residues. The CDR3 spells CASADRQGARNGYTF. The CDR3 DNA is TGTGCTAGTGCGGACCGACAGGGGGCTCGCAATGGCTACACCTTC.

The CDR3 spells CASSFLQGGYEQYF. DNA for the CDR3: TGTGCCAGCAGTTTTCTACAGGGGGGCTACGAGCAGTACTTC. The chain uses TRBV6-6 and TRBJ2-7, with 8 bases fitting TRBD1. There are 14 residues in the CDR3. The germline gives CDR1 MNHNY, CDR2 SVGAGI (reference sequence). The junction had 5 bases not matched to a gene; V was cut back by 4 bases and J by 3 bases.

The V gene is TRBV5-1, the J gene TRBJ2-1; the D is unclear. Germline CDR1 is SGHRS and CDR2 is YFSETQ. V was clipped by 0 bases and J by 8 bases, with 6 bases between them. CDR3 size: 12 residues. The CDR3 sequence is CASSLDRDEQFF. CDR3 in DNA: TGCGCCAGCAGCTTGGATCGGGATGAGCAGTTCTTC.

Here the CDR3 DNA reads TGCGCCAGCGGGGACAGGGGTAATGAAAAACTGTTTTTT. This translates into CASGDRGNEKLFF. V usage is TRBV10-2 and J usage is TRBJ1-4; 10 nucleotides agree with TRBD1. Germline CDR1 reads WSHSY; CDR2 reads SAAADI. The CDR3 runs to 13 residues. The J segment lost 4 bases and the V segment lost 8 bases, leaving 1 base of the junction unmatched.

The chain joins TRBV4-1 to TRBJ2-7, with TRBD1 identical over 11 bases. Germline V gene lookup returns CDR1 MGHRA and CDR2 YSYEKL. V lost 0 bases, J lost 3 bases, and 1 base stayed unmatched. This CDR3 spans 15 amino acids. The CDR3 DNA reads as TGCGCCAGCAGCCAAGACGGGACAGGGGGCTACGAGCAGTACTTC. This sequence encodes CASSQDGTGGYEQYF.